This T cell receptor (beta chain) was found in a study of cytomegalovirus exposure and HLA in healthy donors (dated by TCRdb to about 2017). Notes on the research overall: An earlier analysis of 587 of the donors reported about 300 Gb of sequence data and roughly 120 million unique TCR beta sequences obtained from around 170 million T cells. An early release covering just under 650 HLA-typed donors comprised approximately 290 gigabases of sequencing data and 85 million or so unique TCR sequences. Of the 350 to 450 genotyped donors, over 65% fell in the genetic ancestry cluster associated with self-reported Caucasian donors. The study aimed to test whether cataloging public T cell receptors could reveal signatures of past pathogen exposure. The study used immunosequencing to profile the T cell repertoires of several hundred subjects and linked those repertoires to cytomegalovirus serostatus. Along with the approximately 650-subject first cohort, a separate validation cohort of some 130 different subjects was used. To predict cytomegalovirus infection status, the study combined high-throughput TCR immunosequencing, statistical association of individual TCRs with disease status, and machine learning. To study patterns of TCR occurrence, a later analysis re-analyzed previously published TCR beta repertoires from several hundred donors and added high-resolution HLA genotyping. In the later analysis, no new phenotypic data were used to find candidate immune exposures; instead, reliance was placed on TCR beta sequences and their occurrence across donors. An earlier analysis of approximately 640 of the donors applied high-throughput TCR beta sequencing to assess whether each TCR beta V gene segment acted as functional or pseudogenic. Donor age, sex, ethnicity and CMV serostatus were collected together with the repertoire data. A later genetic analysis used genome-wide SNP genotypes for 398 of the 666 donors, treating that subset as a discovery cohort. Every repertoire in the discovery cohort had been generated on one and the same sequencing platform. Both class I and class II loci were covered by HLA typing, at four-digit resolution. The number of typed donors differed by locus: roughly 620-640 for A, B, C, DRB1 and DQB1; approximately 520 for DQA1; about 600 for DPA1; and some 450 for DPB1. Four or five DR-DQ haplotypes were handled as single units for association and clustering, since linkage in the cohort was strong. Across some 400 genotyped donors of the cohort, an average of about 250,000 unique TCR beta nucleotide sequences per donor were sequenced, and around 20% of those sequences were non-productive. The full study reports these points: An association between a missense DCLRE1C variant and V-gene and J-gene trimming of TCR beta chains was found in a later genetic analysis and replicated in an independent cohort. The classifier was reported to diagnose cytomegalovirus status with high specificity and sensitivity in both the original and validation cohorts. While some public TCRs were present in many individuals, most TCR sequences turned up only very rarely across donors. Assigning TCR associations to individual alleles was difficult when HLA alleles, especially DR and DQ, strongly co-occurred. Correlated functional status among segregating V segments might be attributable to linkage disequilibrium, but an unknown experimental factor could not be ruled out. Seventeen rarely observed V segments, including chromosome 9 orphons, were excluded from the earlier analysis of about 610 of the donors because counts were too low. It was suggested by the authors that the approach could potentially be generalized to other disease states and immunological phenotypes. In a later analysis, HLA-associated TCR beta chains were found to be more clonally expanded and to have lower generation probabilities than equally common non-associated chains. For the cohort, immune exposure information was limited to CMV serostatus. A further reported finding was that TCR beta sequences accurately predicted the HLA-A and HLA-B alleles for most subjects in the first cohort. According to a later analysis, TCR association rates differed among HLA loci, with DRB1 alleles showing the most associated TCRs and HLA-C alleles showing the fewest. An earlier analysis of some 560 of the donors showed that most TCR beta V segments appeared in productive rearrangements either about 87% or about 30% of the time, which broadly matched IMGT annotations. The 87-base-pair reads could not distinguish some IMGT-functional V segments, including TRBV6-2 and TRBV6-3, so those segments were excluded. A few of the identified cytomegalovirus-associated TCR beta chains were confirmed in vitro to be specific for cytomegalovirus antigens. In a later analysis, 15,000 to 20,000 TCR beta sequences were associated with specific HLA alleles at a false discovery rate of 0.05. A later genetic analysis reported fewer N-insertions in productive TCRs among donors in an Asian-associated ancestry cluster than the roughly 720-donor mean. Because HLA typing was unavailable for some donors at each locus, only the typed subset was used in association tests. A total of about 180 TCR beta chains were listed by the study as associated with cytomegalovirus. Roughly uniform sequencing depth across donors was assumed in presence/absence analyses, although this assumption may not hold. The sequencing pipeline was judged likely to have produced a cluster of highly shared sequence variants as a technical artifact. In this cohort, only TCR beta chains were sequenced, and detectable features were limited by the absence of alpha or paired-chain data. Several of the top co-occurrence clusters appeared to be linked to parvovirus B19, influenza, CMV and Epstein-Barr virus, according to a later analysis. In a later analysis, most CMV-associated TCR beta chains were found to appear HLA-restricted, with HLA associations seemingly driven largely by CMV exposure.

In total, around 600 healthy bone marrow donors made up the cohort. All cohort members were sampled while nominally healthy, although unrecorded immune exposures were likely present. The donor was CMV seronegative and was included in the group of hundreds of seronegative cohort members. Each donor provided a peripheral blood sample, and peripheral blood mononuclear cells were used for TCR beta sequencing. The Qiagen DNeasy Blood Extraction Kit was used to extract genomic DNA from the blood cell samples. Relative to germline, V is missing 3 bases and J is missing 1 base, with 8 bases of the junction outside any gene match. The CDR3, cysteine through phenylalanine, is 19 amino acids long. Just the 57-base CDR3 DNA is kept, in frame starting at base 1. CDR1 SGDLS and CDR2 YYNGEE were looked up in the germline V gene. Library generation was performed with the immunoSEQ multiplex PCR assay. The multiplex PCR relied on a mix of 60 forward primers for TCR Vbeta segments and 13 reverse primers for TCR Jbeta segments. The CDR3 region of rearranged TCR beta genes was amplified from genomic DNA by a multiplex PCR assay. Amplified TCR beta libraries were sequenced as 87-base-pair reads on the Illumina HiSeq System. Under the source paper's analysis protocol: Across the 600 to 700 repertoires, a later analysis counted tens of millions of unique TCR beta chains, approximately 12 million of which were shared by at least two donors. To remove PCR and sequencing errors, raw reads were error-corrected and collapsed into unique sequences using a nearest-neighbor algorithm that merged closely related sequences. V, D and J gene segments were assigned by aligning CDR3 sequences to IMGT reference sequences. For a sequence to be retained, a match of at least six nucleotides was required to both a V gene segment and a J gene segment. A rearrangement counted as productive if the CDR3 had no stop codons and remained in frame with V and J, and every other rearrangement counted as non-productive. Following IMGT convention, CDR3 was defined as the stretch from the second conserved V-encoded cysteine to the conserved J-encoded phenylalanine. In an earlier analysis of some 550 of the donors, sequences lacking an unambiguous match to a single V gene segment were excluded. An earlier analysis of approximately 590 of the donors called V segments functional above 56.7% productive rearrangements and segregating when the between-donor standard deviation exceeded 5%. To diagnose cytomegalovirus status from the catalog of TCR beta chain sequences, a statistical classification framework was built. A later analysis assigned V and J genes by comparing TCR nucleotide sequences with IMGT/GENE-DB human TR gene sequences. A later analysis assigned CDR3 sequences and most-parsimonious VDJ recombination scenarios with the TCRdist pipeline. In a later analysis, each TCR beta chain was defined by its CDR3 amino acid sequence together with its V-gene family, and reads without a unique V-gene family were excluded. A later analysis removed roughly 590 highly shared, low-generation-probability nucleotide sequences to deal with suspected cross-contamination and a sequencing artifact. A later analysis calculated a clonal expansion index for each public chain from normalized within-repertoire ranks of inferred template counts. A later analysis computed generation probabilities with a VDJ recombination model fitted to out-of-frame rearrangements, and checked the results against IGoR. In a later analysis, hypergeometric tests were used to score TCR-TCR, TCR-HLA and TCR-CMV co-occurrence, with a repertoire-size bias correction applied to TCR pairs. False discovery rates were estimated in a later analysis by permuting HLA or CMV assignments 20 times. A later analysis grouped co-occurring TCRs with DBSCAN, adding TCRdist sequence similarity when clustering within HLA-allele-positive subsets. Repertoires with fewer than 30,000 or more than 120,000 public chains were left out of co-occurrence clustering, as were five repertoires with anomalous nucleotide sharing. Entries here come from immuneACCESS through TCRdb and include only in-frame sequences with V and J called. Some clones fail to appear in such tables; in the studies checked, an unresolved V gene covers under half of the shortfall, and the cause of the remainder is unknown. V and J calls and clone size come straight from that table; D and trimming were deduced from the DNA. The sample data list around 140,000 clones, and around 73% of these were observed just once. Around 1.5% of the sample is in the top ten clones.

Details on this clone: Its antigen target is currently unknown. No clone much larger than this one lies a single base away; base qualities are absent.

The sequence was obtained from a female donor in good health and CMV-seronegative. The sequenced sample was PBMCs. The chain couples TRBV9 to TRBJ2-3, with TRBD2 matching 16 junction bases. Here the CDR3 is given as CASSAGGLAGGPGTDTQYF. Here is the DNA: TGTGCCAGCAGCGCAGGGGGACTAGCGGGGGGGCCAGGCACAGATACGCAGTATTTT.